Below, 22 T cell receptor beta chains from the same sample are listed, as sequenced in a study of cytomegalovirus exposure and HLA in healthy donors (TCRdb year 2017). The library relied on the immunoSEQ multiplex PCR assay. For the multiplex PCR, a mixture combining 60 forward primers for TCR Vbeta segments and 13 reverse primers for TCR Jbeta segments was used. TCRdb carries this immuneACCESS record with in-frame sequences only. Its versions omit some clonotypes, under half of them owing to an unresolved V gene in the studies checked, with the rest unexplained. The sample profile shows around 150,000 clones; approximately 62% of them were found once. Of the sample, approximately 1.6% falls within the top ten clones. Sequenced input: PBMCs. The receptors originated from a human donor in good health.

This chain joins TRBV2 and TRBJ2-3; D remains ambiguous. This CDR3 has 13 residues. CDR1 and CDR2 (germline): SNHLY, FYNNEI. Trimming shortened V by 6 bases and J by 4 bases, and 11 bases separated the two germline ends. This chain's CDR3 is CASSRVGSDTQYF. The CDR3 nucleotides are TGTGCCAGCAGCCGGGTTGGCTCAGATACGCAGTATTTT.

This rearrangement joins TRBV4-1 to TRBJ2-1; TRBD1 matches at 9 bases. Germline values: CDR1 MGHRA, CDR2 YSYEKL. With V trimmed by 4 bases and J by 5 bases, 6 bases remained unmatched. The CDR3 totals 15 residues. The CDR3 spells CASSPGQGYDNEQFF. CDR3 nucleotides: TGCGCCAGCAGCCCCGGACAGGGGTACGACAATGAGCAGTTCTTC.

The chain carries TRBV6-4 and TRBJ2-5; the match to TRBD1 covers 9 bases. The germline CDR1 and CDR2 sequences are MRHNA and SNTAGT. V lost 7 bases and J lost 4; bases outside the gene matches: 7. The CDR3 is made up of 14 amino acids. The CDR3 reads CASTQTTGGETQYF. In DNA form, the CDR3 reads TGTGCCAGCACTCAGACGACAGGGGGAGAGACCCAGTACTTC.

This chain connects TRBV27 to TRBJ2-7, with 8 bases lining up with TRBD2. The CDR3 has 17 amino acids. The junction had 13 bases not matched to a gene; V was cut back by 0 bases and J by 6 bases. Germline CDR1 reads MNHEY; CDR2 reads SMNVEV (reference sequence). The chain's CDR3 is CASSLSYPGLVSSEQYF. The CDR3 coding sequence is TGTGCCAGCAGTTTATCTTACCCGGGACTAGTATCTTCCGAGCAGTACTTC.

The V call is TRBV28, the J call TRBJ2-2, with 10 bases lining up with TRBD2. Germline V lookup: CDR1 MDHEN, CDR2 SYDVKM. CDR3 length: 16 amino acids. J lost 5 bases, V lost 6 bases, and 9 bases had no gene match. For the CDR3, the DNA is TGTGCCAGCAGCACAACACCGGGACTAGCGACCGGGGAGCTGTTTTTT. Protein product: CASSTTPGLATGELFF.

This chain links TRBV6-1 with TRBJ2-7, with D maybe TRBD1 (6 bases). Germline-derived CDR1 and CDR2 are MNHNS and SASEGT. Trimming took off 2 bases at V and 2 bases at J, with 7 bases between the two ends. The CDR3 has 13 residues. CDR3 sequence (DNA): TGTGCCAGCAGTGAAACAGGGCCCTACGAGCAGTACTTC. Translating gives CASSETGPYEQYF.

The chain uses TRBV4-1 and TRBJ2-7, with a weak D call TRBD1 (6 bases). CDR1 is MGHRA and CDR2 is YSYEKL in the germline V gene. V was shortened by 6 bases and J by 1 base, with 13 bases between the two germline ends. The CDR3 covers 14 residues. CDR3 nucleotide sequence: TGCGCCAGCAGTACTCCGGGACAATCCTACGAGCAGTACTTC. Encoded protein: CASSTPGQSYEQYF.

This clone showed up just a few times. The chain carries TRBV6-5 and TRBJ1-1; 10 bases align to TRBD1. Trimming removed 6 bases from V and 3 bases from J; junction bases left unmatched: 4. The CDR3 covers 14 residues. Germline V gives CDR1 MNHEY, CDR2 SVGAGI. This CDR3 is CASRPDRGHTEAFF. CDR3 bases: TGTGCCAGCAGGCCCGACAGGGGGCACACTGAAGCTTTCTTT.

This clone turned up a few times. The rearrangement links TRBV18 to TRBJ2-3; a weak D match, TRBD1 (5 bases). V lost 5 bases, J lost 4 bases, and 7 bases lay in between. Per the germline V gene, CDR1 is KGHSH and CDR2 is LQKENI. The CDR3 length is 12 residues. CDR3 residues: CASSFRADTQYF. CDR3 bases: TGTGCCAGCTCATTCAGGGCAGATACGCAGTATTTT. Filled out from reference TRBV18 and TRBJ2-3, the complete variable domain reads NAGVMQNPRHLVRRRGQEARLRCSPMKGHSHVYWYRQLPEEGLKFMVYLQKENIIDESGMPKERFSAEFPKEGPSILRIQQVVRGDSAAYFCASSFRADTQYFGPGTRLTVL.

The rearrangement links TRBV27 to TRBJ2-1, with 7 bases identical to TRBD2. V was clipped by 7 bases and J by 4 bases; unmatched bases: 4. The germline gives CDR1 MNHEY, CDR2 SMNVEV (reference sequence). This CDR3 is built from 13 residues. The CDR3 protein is CASKSGGYNEQFF. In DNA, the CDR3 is TGTGCCAGCAAGTCGGGAGGTTACAATGAGCAGTTCTTC.

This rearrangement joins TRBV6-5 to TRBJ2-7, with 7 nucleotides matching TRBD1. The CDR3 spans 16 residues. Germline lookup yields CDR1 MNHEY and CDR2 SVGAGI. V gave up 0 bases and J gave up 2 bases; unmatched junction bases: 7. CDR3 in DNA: TGTGCCAGCAGTTACTCTCTCCCAGGGGGAGCCTACGAGCAGTACTTC. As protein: CASSYSLPGGAYEQYF.

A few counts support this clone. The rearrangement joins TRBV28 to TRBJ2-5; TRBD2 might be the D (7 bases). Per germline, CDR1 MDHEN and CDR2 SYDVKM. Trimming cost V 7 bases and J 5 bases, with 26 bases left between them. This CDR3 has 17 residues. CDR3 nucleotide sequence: TGTGCCAGCACCAACACCTTAAGGTCCGGGGGGCCCGAGACCCAGTACTTC. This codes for CASTNTLRSGGPETQYF.

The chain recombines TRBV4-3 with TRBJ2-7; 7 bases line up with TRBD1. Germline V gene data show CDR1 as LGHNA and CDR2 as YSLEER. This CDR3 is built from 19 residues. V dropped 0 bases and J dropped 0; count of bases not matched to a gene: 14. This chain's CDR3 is CASSQDSNPLGDSSYEQYF. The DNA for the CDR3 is TGCGCCAGCAGCCAAGACTCCAACCCTCTGGGGGACAGCTCCTACGAGCAGTACTTC.

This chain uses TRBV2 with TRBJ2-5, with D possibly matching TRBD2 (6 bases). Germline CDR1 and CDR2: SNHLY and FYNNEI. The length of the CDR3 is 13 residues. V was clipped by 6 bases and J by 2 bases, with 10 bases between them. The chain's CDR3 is CASRTTRQETQYF. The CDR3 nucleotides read TGTGCCAGCAGGACGACTAGACAAGAGACCCAGTACTTC.

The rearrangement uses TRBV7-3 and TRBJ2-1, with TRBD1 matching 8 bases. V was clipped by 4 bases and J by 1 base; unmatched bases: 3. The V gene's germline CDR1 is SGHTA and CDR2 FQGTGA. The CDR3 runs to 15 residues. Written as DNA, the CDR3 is TGTGCCAGCAGCTCAGGACAGGGTTCCTACAATGAGCAGTTCTTC. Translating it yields CASSSGQGSYNEQFF.

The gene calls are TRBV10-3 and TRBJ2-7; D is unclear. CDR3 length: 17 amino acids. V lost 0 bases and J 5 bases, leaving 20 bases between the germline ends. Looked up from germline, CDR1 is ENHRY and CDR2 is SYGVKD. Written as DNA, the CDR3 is TGTGCCATCAGTGAGTCCTTTCAGACAAGGTCAGGAAACGAGCAGTACTTC. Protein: CAISESFQTRSGNEQYF.

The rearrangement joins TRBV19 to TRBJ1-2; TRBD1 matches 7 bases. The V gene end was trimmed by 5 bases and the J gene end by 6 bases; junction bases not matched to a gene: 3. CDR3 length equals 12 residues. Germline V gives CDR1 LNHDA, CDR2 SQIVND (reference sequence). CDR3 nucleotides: TGTGCCAGTAGTGCCACAGGGGATGGCTACACCTTC. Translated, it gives CASSATGDGYTF. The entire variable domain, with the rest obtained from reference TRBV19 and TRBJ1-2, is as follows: DGGITQSPKYLFRKEGQNVTLSCEQNLNHDAMYWYRQDPGQGLRLIYYSQIVNDFQKGDIAEGYSVSREKKESFPLTVTSAQKNPTAFYLCASSATGDGYTFGSGTRLTVV.

CDR3 protein: CASSLTGGNEQYF. The CDR3 DNA sequence: TGCGCCAGCAGCCTTACGGGGGGGAACGAGCAGTACTTC. The chain carries TRBV5-1 and TRBJ2-7, with 8 bases that match TRBD2. This CDR3 spans 13 amino acids. Germline CDR1 is SGHRS and CDR2 is YFSETQ. V was clipped by 4 bases and J by 5 bases; unmatched bases: 5.

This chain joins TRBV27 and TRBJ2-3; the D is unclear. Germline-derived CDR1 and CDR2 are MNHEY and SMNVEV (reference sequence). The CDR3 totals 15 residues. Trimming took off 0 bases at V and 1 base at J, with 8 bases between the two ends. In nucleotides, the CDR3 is TGTGCCAGCAGTTTATCGCCCACTCGCACAGATACGCAGTATTTT. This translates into CASSLSPTRTDTQYF.

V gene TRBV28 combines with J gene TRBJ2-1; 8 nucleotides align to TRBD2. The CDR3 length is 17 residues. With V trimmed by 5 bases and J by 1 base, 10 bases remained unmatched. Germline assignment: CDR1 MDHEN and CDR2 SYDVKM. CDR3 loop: CASSAPGTSLSYNEQFF. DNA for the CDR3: TGTGCCAGCAGTGCACCCGGGACTAGTCTTTCCTACAATGAGCAGTTCTTC.

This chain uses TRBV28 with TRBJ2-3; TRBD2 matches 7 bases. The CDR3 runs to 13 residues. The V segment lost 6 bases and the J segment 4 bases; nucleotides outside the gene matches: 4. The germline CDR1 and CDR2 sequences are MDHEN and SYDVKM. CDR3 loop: CASSSAGADTQYF. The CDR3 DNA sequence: TGTGCCAGCAGCAGCGCGGGAGCAGATACGCAGTATTTT. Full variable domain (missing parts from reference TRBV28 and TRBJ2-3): DVKVTQSSRYLVKRTGEKVFLECVQDMDHENMFWYRQDPGLGLRLIYFSYDVKMKEKGDIPEGYSVSREKKERFSLILESASTNQTSMYLCASSSAGADTQYFGPGTRLTVL.

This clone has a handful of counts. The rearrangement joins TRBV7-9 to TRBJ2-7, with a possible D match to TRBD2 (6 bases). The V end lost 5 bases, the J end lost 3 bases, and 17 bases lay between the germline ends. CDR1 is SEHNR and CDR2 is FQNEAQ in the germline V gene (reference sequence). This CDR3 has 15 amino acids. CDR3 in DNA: TGTGCCAGCAGCCCCGCCGGGACTCCTAACTACGAGCAGTACTTC. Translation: CASSPAGTPNYEQYF.